Listed here are 8 T cell receptor beta chains from one sample, sequenced in a study of shared clonotypes between healthy human individuals. Produced via immunoSEQ multiplex PCR; TCRdb's table is partial and in-frame only. The profile shows over a million clones, more than 60% of them singletons. The sequenced material came from memory CD4+ T cells sorted from blood. Subset denoted: CD45RA-negative fraction. The receptors come from a man aged 18 to 30 in good health.

V usage is TRBV30 and J usage is TRBJ2-3, with TRBD1 matching 9 bases. The CDR3 covers 17 residues. Germline lookup yields CDR1 GTSNPN and CDR2 SVGIG (reference sequence). With 1 base clipped from V and 2 bases from J, the junction kept 10 bases outside the gene matches. DNA of the CDR3: TGTGCCTGGAGTGCTAAGAGGACAGGGGTTTTCACAGATACGCAGTATTTT. Translated, it gives CAWSAKRTGVFTDTQYF.

The sample holds one count of this clone. The chain couples TRBV29-1 to TRBJ2-7, with 10 bases lining up with TRBD2. Trimming took 7 bases from V and 4 from J; bases not matched to a gene: 10. This CDR3 contains 14 residues. The germline V gene encodes CDR1 SQVTM and CDR2 ANQGSEA. CDR3 region: CSANSGGTLYEQYF. The CDR3 bases are TGCAGCGCGAATAGCGGGGGGACTCTATACGAGCAGTACTTC.

This chain connects TRBV6-6 to TRBJ2-1; 10 nucleotides match TRBD2. Trimming cost V 6 bases and J 9 bases; bases outside gene matches: 8. The germline V gene encodes CDR1 MNHNY and CDR2 SVGAGI (reference sequence). CDR3 length: 14 amino acids. In nucleotides, the CDR3 is TGTGCCAGCAGACAGAGCGGGAGGGCCGGTGAGCAGTTCTTC. Amino acid sequence: CASRQSGRAGEQFF.

The chain combines TRBV6-1 with TRBJ2-1; 8 bases are a match to TRBD2. The CDR3 spans 17 residues. Germline lookup yields CDR1 MNHNS and CDR2 SASEGT. Germline trimming cut 8 bases from V and 2 bases from J; bases unmatched to any gene: 14. CDR3 DNA: TGTGCCAGCCGTGGTGCGTCTAGCGGGCTCACCTACAATGAGCAGTTCTTC. Encoded protein: CASRGASSGLTYNEQFF.

The chain links TRBV5-6 to TRBJ2-7; either TRBD1 or TRBD2 may fit D (5 bases each). Per the germline V gene, CDR1 is SGHDT and CDR2 is YYEEEE. The CDR3 is 13 residues long. Trimming removed 3 bases from V and 9 bases from J, with 16 bases in between. The CDR3 DNA follows: TGTGCCAGCAGCTGGGAGAATCCCGGGGCGCAGTACTTC. This codes for CASSWENPGAQYF. Supplemented by reference TRBV5-6 and TRBJ2-7, the full variable domain reads DAGVTQSPTHLIKTRGQQVTLRCSPKSGHDTVSWYQQALGQGPQFIFQYYEEEERQRGNFPDRFSGHQFPNYSSELNVNALLLGDSALYLCASSWENPGAQYFGPGTRLTVT.

This clone was counted between two and nine times. The gene calls are TRBV15 and TRBJ2-3; D possibly corresponds to TRBD1 (6 bases). The CDR3 totals 17 residues. Per germline, CDR1 LNHNV and CDR2 YYDKDF (reference sequence). Trimming removed 1 base at V and 4 bases at J, with 18 bases between. The CDR3, as DNA: TGTGCCACCAGCAGAGGGAACAACCTACAGGGTTCAGATACGCAGTATTTT. It yields the protein CATSRGNNLQGSDTQYF.

This clone was found many times. The rearrangement joins TRBV7-2 to TRBJ2-2; D uncertain. The CDR3 totals 16 residues. Per the germline V gene, CDR1 is SGHTA and CDR2 is FQGNSA. The ends were cut back, 7 bases at V and 6 bases at J, with 21 bases in the middle. The CDR3 protein is CASTTLATLPSGELFF. CDR3 bases: TGTGCCAGCACCACGTTGGCGACCCTCCCGTCCGGGGAGCTGTTTTTT.

V is TRBV14 and J is TRBJ1-2, with a tentative D call TRBD1 (5 bases). CDR1 is SGHDN and CDR2 is FVKESK in the germline V gene. Trimming cost V 5 bases and J 2 bases, with 9 bases left between them. CDR3 size: 13 residues. CDR3 sequence: CASSAGTNYGYTF. The CDR3 DNA follows: TGTGCCAGCAGCGCAGGGACCAACTATGGCTACACCTTC.